One and the same sample provided the 20 T cell receptor beta chains below, sequenced in a study of blood T cell repertoires in COVID-19. Data came from immunoSEQ multiplex PCR; TCRdb stores just in-frame clones and leaves some out. In the table there are more than 95,000 clones, over 85% of which are singletons. Sequenced sample: peripheral blood. These receptors originate from a woman of 80 years or more in a cohort sampled during active COVID-19.

J is TRBJ2-3 and V is TRBV10-3; no clear D. Trimming cost V 11 bases and J 0 bases, with 18 bases left between them. CDR3 length: 15 amino acids. Per germline, CDR1 ENHRY and CDR2 SYGVKD. The DNA for the CDR3 is TGTGCCTCACGTATGACTTCCTCTAGCACAGATACGCAGTATTTT. Amino acids: CASRMTSSSTDTQYF.

This clone was observed a handful of times. The chain carries TRBV5-1 and TRBJ2-3, with TRBD2 matching 9 bases. The CDR3 runs 15 residues. Germline CDR1 SGHRS, CDR2 YFSETQ. The junction had 3 bases not matched to a gene; V was cut back by 0 bases and J by 4 bases. As DNA, the CDR3 is TGCGCCAGCAGCTTGGTAGCGGGAGACGCAGATACGCAGTATTTT. This codes for CASSLVAGDADTQYF.

This clone was seen just once. The gene calls are TRBV24-1 and TRBJ1-6; D might be TRBD1 (6 bases). CDR1 and CDR2 from the germline V gene are KGHDR and SFDVKD. CDR3 length: 14 amino acids. V dropped 4 bases and J dropped 5 bases, with 8 bases sitting between them. The CDR3 loop is CATSDDRNNSPLHF. CDR3 bases: TGTGCCACCAGTGACGACAGGAATAATTCACCCCTCCACTTT.

V gene TRBV18 combines with J gene TRBJ2-6; D may be TRBD1 (5 bases). V lost 1 base and J 4 bases, leaving 14 bases between the germline ends. This CDR3 contains 17 residues. Germline CDR1 and CDR2: KGHSH and LQKENI. CDR3 coding DNA: TGTGCCAGCTCACCACGCCCTCAGGGATCCGGGGCCAACGTCCTGACTTTC. Its translation is CASSPRPQGSGANVLTF.

This clone was seen only a few times. CDR3: CASSFERTSGGARYTQYF. In DNA form, the CDR3 reads TGTGCCAGCAGTTTCGAAAGGACTAGCGGGGGGGCCAGGTATACGCAGTATTTT. The chain employs TRBV27 and TRBJ2-3; TRBD2 agrees at 15 bases. CDR1 MNHEY and CDR2 SMNVEV come from the germline V gene (reference sequence). The V gene end was trimmed by 3 bases and the J gene end by 7 bases; junction bases not matched to a gene: 11. The CDR3 spans 18 residues.

CDR3 nucleotides: TGTGCCAGCAGCCAAGTGACTGTTCCGGGGGGCGGGAACACTGAAGCTTTCTTT. Encoded protein: CASSQVTVPGGGNTEAFF. This chain uses TRBV3-1 (or the pseudogene TRBV3-2) with TRBJ1-1; D may be TRBD1 (6 bases). CDR1 is LGHDT, CDR2 YNNKEL, per germline (reference sequence). The V gene lost 1 base and the J gene lost 1 base, with 19 bases spanning the gap. The CDR3 is 18 amino acids.

The V and J genes are TRBV7-3 and TRBJ2-5; TRBD2 is a possible D gene (5 bases). The CDR3 is made up of 15 amino acids. The V gene's germline CDR1 is SGHTA and CDR2 FQGTGA. The V end was cut by 2 bases, the J end by 5 bases, with 15 bases between. CDR3 region: CASSLRTGSVETQYF. The CDR3 coding sequence is TGTGCCAGCAGCTTACGAACGGGGTCGGTGGAGACCCAGTACTTC.

This rearrangement joins TRBV2 to TRBJ1-1; possibly TRBD1 for D (5 bases). In germline, CDR1 is SNHLY, CDR2 FYNNEI. The CDR3 runs to 14 residues. Deletions cut 5 bases from V and 2 bases from J, with 12 bases between. CDR3 bases: TGTGCCAGCAGTTCGGACAATTTTAACACTGAAGCTTTCTTT. Protein product: CASSSDNFNTEAFF.

The genes are TRBV24-1 and TRBJ2-2; 8 bases agree with TRBD1. The germline gives CDR1 KGHDR, CDR2 SFDVKD. The CDR3 consists of 15 residues. J lost 1 base, V lost 9 bases, and 6 bases had no gene match. The CDR3 sequence is CATGKTGENTGELFF. For the CDR3, the DNA is TGTGCCACCGGGAAGACAGGGGAGAACACCGGGGAGCTGTTTTTT.

In DNA, the CDR3 is TGTGCCACCAGCAGGAGCCCCGGGACATATGCCTACGAGCAGTACTTC. Residues: CATSRSPGTYAYEQYF. The chain combines TRBV15 with TRBJ2-7; D may be TRBD1 (6 bases). The germline V gene has CDR1 LNHNV and CDR2 YYDKDF (reference sequence). The CDR3 totals 16 residues. The ends were cut back, 3 bases at V and 2 bases at J, with 17 bases in the middle. Based on the CDR3 plus reference TRBV15 and TRBJ2-7, the full variable domain is DAMVIQNPRYQVTQFGKPVTLSCSQTLNHNVMYWYQQKSSQAPKLLFHYYDKDFNNEADTPDNFQSRRPNTSFCFLDIRSPGLGDTAMYLCATSRSPGTYAYEQYFGPGTRLTVT.

The CDR3 nucleotides are TGTGCCAGCAGCCAAGGGGGCTCAAACTATGGCTACACCTTC. Translation: CASSQGGSNYGYTF. This chain connects TRBV3-1 (or the pseudogene TRBV3-2) to TRBJ1-2, with D tentatively TRBD1 (5 bases). Trimming took 1 base from V and 2 from J, leaving 8 bases between them. This CDR3 is built from 14 residues. Germline V gives CDR1 LGHDT, CDR2 YNNKEL (reference sequence).

This clone was observed once. The chain combines TRBV4-1 with TRBJ2-1; TRBD1 might be the D (5 bases). The CDR3 extends over 17 amino acids. V was cut by 4 bases and J by 1 base, with 17 bases left in between. Per the germline V gene, CDR1 is MGHRA and CDR2 is YSYEKL. In nucleotides, the CDR3 is TGCGCCAGCAGCCCAAGGCTTGGGGCAGATTCCTACAATGAGCAGTTCTTC. Translation: CASSPRLGADSYNEQFF.

The chain carries TRBV5-1 and TRBJ2-4, with 8 bases identical to TRBD1. Trimming at V came to 0 bases and at J to 1 base, leaving 12 bases not matched to a gene. Germline V gene lookup returns CDR1 SGHRS and CDR2 YFSETQ. This CDR3 comprises 19 residues. This CDR3 is CASSLADRGEPDAKNIQYF. For the CDR3, the DNA is TGCGCCAGCAGCTTGGCCGACAGGGGTGAACCTGACGCCAAAAACATTCAGTACTTC.

The chain carries TRBV6-2 or TRBV6-3 and TRBJ2-7; 8 nucleotides match TRBD2. This CDR3 is 15 amino acids long. Germline V gene lookup returns CDR1 MNHEY and CDR2 SVGEGT. Germline trimming cut 5 bases from V and 6 bases from J; bases unmatched to any gene: 12. CDR3: CASSPPSGSKGEQYF. The CDR3 bases are TGTGCCAGCAGTCCACCAAGCGGGAGTAAGGGCGAGCAGTACTTC.

For the CDR3, the DNA is TGCAGCGTTGGGCAGGGGGCTAACACCGGGGAGCTGTTTTTT. Translated, it gives CSVGQGANTGELFF. This chain links TRBV29-1 with TRBJ2-2; 8 bases align to TRBD1. This CDR3 has 14 residues. Germline values: CDR1 SQVTM, CDR2 ANQGSEA. Trimming at V came to 4 bases and at J to 2 bases, leaving 3 bases not matched to a gene.

The chain combines TRBV19 with TRBJ1-4, with no clear D. The CDR3 has 15 residues. V was clipped by 2 bases and J by 7 bases, with 14 bases between them. Germline assignment: CDR1 LNHDA and CDR2 SQIVND (reference sequence). The CDR3 DNA is TGTGCCAGTAGTATATCGGAGGGTAGTAGTGAAAAACTGTTTTTT. This translates into CASSISEGSSEKLFF.

The CDR3 bases are TGTGCCACCAGTGTCGCCCCCCATGGGTTTAGCACCTACAATGAGCAGTTCTTC. It specifies CATSVAPHGFSTYNEQFF. The chain couples TRBV24-1 to TRBJ2-1; no definite D call. CDR1 and CDR2 from the germline V gene are KGHDR and SFDVKD. The CDR3 is made up of 18 amino acids. With 5 bases removed from V and 2 bases from J, the gap between germline ends came to 21 bases.

The gene calls are TRBV3-1 (or the pseudogene TRBV3-2) and TRBJ2-4; D is ambiguous. This CDR3 comprises 18 residues. Trimming pared 0 bases from V and 0 bases from J, leaving 15 bases between. Germline-derived CDR1 and CDR2 are LGHDT and YNNKEL (reference sequence). The CDR3: CASSQDGWADVAKNIQYF. The DNA for the CDR3 is TGTGCCAGCAGCCAAGATGGGTGGGCAGACGTAGCCAAAAACATTCAGTACTTC.

This clone has just one count. The CDR3 reads CASRGVGETQYF. Here the CDR3 DNA reads TGCGCCAGCAGAGGGGTTGGAGAGACCCAGTACTTC. The chain combines TRBV10-1 with TRBJ2-5, with D possibly TRBD1 on 5 matching bases. This CDR3 is 12 amino acids long. CDR1 WNHNN and CDR2 SYGVQD come from the germline V gene (reference sequence). Trimming took 6 bases from V and 4 from J, leaving 9 bases between them.

The chain recombines TRBV12-3 or TRBV12-4 with TRBJ2-5; tentative D call: TRBD1 (6 bases). The germline V and J ends were trimmed by 5 bases and 4 bases, with 11 bases remaining between them. The CDR3 sequence is 13 residues long. DNA of the CDR3: TGTGCCAGCAGTACAGGGTTTGGAGAGACCCAGTACTTC. It translates to CASSTGFGETQYF.